These 26 T cell receptor beta chains originate from one sample sequenced in a study of T cell responses to AZD1222 COVID-19 vaccine (dated by TCRdb to the early 2020s). This specimen's time point label, per the study, means: about 28 days (+/-7) after the second vaccine dose. The intended sense of this specimen's treatment or condition label: meningococcal conjugate vaccine given as trial control. Library preparation employed the immunoSEQ multiplex PCR assay. Held by TCRdb, this immuneACCESS table contains in-frame sequences only and omits some clones. Under half of the omission traces to an unresolved V gene where checked; the cause of the rest is unknown. Present in this sample are around 210,000 clones, roughly 94% of which were seen just once. The ten biggest clones cover approximately 1.5% of the sample. The starting material was peripheral blood, obtained 28 days after the second dose of the MenACWY control vaccine. The receptors originated from an adult who received the MenACWY meningococcal vaccine as a control.

The chain is built from TRBV4-1 and TRBJ1-3, with no clear D. Between the trimmed V and J ends, which lost 1 base and 4 bases, there was a span of 5 bases. The CDR3 has 13 residues. Germline values: CDR1 MGHRA, CDR2 YSYEKL. The CDR3 DNA reads TGCGCCAGCAGCCAAGTGGCGGGAAACACCATATATTTT. Encoded protein: CASSQVAGNTIYF.

This chain uses TRBV2 with TRBJ2-7; 11 bases are a match to TRBD2. Per germline, CDR1 SNHLY and CDR2 FYNNEI. The CDR3 totals 14 residues. The junction had 10 bases not matched to a gene; V was cut back by 8 bases and J by 7 bases. CDR3 coding DNA: TGTGCCAGCGGCCTGACTAGCGGGATTCGGGAGCAGTACTTC. The encoded protein is CASGLTSGIREQYF.

The chain links TRBV7-9 to TRBJ2-1; no clear D. V gave up 1 base and J gave up 3 bases, with 10 bases separating them. This CDR3 has 15 amino acids. Germline V gene lookup returns CDR1 SEHNR and CDR2 FQNEAQ (reference sequence). The CDR3 loop is CASSLGFGGYNEQFF. The CDR3 nucleotides read TGTGCCAGCAGCTTAGGGTTCGGCGGCTACAATGAGCAGTTCTTC.

J is TRBJ2-6 and V is TRBV27; no reliable D call. Germline V gene data show CDR1 as MNHEY and CDR2 as SMNVEV (reference sequence). V lost 6 bases and J lost 3, with 9 bases in between. The CDR3 consists of 14 residues. CDR3 DNA: TGTGCCAGCAGGGGCGCATATGGGGCCAACGTCCTGACTTTC. Translation gives CASRGAYGANVLTF.

The chain is built from TRBV24-1 and TRBJ2-1; 9 bases are shared with TRBD2. Germline assignment: CDR1 KGHDR and CDR2 SFDVKD. CDR3 length equals 18 residues. Trimming cost V 3 bases and J 5 bases; bases outside gene matches: 13. The CDR3 spells CATSDHRGRSGSDNEQFF. CDR3 coding DNA: TGTGCCACCAGTGATCATAGGGGACGTAGCGGGAGCGACAATGAGCAGTTCTTC.

The rearrangement links TRBV4-1 to TRBJ2-3; D gene ambiguous. Germline CDR1 and CDR2: MGHRA and YSYEKL. CDR3 length: 14 residues. Trimming left V 2 bases short and J 4 bases short, with 10 bases between. The chain's CDR3 is CASSQLIFPDTQYF. As DNA, the CDR3 is TGCGCCAGCAGCCAACTAATCTTCCCAGATACGCAGTATTTT.

This clone was counted a single time. The chain carries TRBV29-1 and TRBJ2-7; possible D gene TRBD2, 6 bases. The germline CDR1 and CDR2 sequences are SQVTM and ANQGSEA. Trimming stripped 4 bases from V and 7 bases from J, with 11 bases between. CDR3 length equals 11 residues. The CDR3 is CSVGRGTEQYF. The CDR3, as DNA: TGCAGCGTTGGGAGGGGCACGGAGCAGTACTTC.

V is TRBV12-3 or TRBV12-4 and J is TRBJ1-1, with unresolved D. CDR3 size: 10 residues. Trimming shortened V by 5 bases and J by 11 bases, and 9 bases separated the two germline ends. The CDR3 DNA is TGTGCCAGCAGTCGGGTGTGGGCTTTCTTT. Protein: CASSRVWAFF.

The CDR3 DNA reads as TGCGCCAGCAGCCGGACTAGTTCAGATACGCAGTATTTT. It codes for CASSRTSSDTQYF. The rearrangement joins TRBV5-1 to TRBJ2-3; TRBD2 agrees at 7 bases. Germline V lookup: CDR1 SGHRS, CDR2 YFSETQ. The CDR3 has 13 residues. Trimming removed 4 bases from V and 4 bases from J; junction bases left unmatched: 3.

This chain uses TRBV7-9 with TRBJ1-2, with TRBD1 identical over 7 bases. Per the germline V gene, CDR1 is SEHNR and CDR2 is FQNEAQ (reference sequence). There are 14 residues in the CDR3. Losses at the gene ends were 10 bases for V and 3 bases for J; bases not matched to a gene: 11. The CDR3, as DNA: TGTGCCACCCACCGCGAGGGGACAGACTATGGCTACACCTTC. It yields the protein CATHREGTDYGYTF.

The chain recombines TRBV5-6 with TRBJ2-5, with D maybe TRBD2 (6 bases). The germline V gene encodes CDR1 SGHDT and CDR2 YYEEEE. The CDR3 sequence is 15 residues long. V lost 6 bases and J 1 base, leaving 16 bases between the germline ends. The CDR3 region has the DNA TGTGCCAGCACAAGGACCCTAGCGACCCAAGAGACCCAGTACTTC. It specifies CASTRTLATQETQYF.

The chain links TRBV7-9 to TRBJ2-5, with 7 bases aligning to TRBD1. Germline trimming cut 5 bases from V and 1 base from J; bases unmatched to any gene: 4. The germline gives CDR1 SEHNR, CDR2 FQNEAQ (reference sequence). The CDR3 spans 14 residues. The CDR3 bases are TGTGCCAGCAGCCCCAGGGGGACCCAAGAGACCCAGTACTTC. Protein product: CASSPRGTQETQYF.

This clone was recorded only once. The chain uses TRBV28 and TRBJ2-7, with 9 bases matching TRBD1. V lost 6 bases, J lost 2 bases, and 17 bases stayed unmatched. The CDR3 length is 18 residues. Germline lookup yields CDR1 MDHEN and CDR2 SYDVKM. The CDR3 loop is CASRPPLNRGLFTYEQYF. In DNA form, the CDR3 reads TGTGCCAGCAGACCACCGCTGAACAGGGGGCTTTTTACCTACGAGCAGTACTTC. The variable domain in full, completed from reference TRBV28 and TRBJ2-7, reads DVKVTQSSRYLVKRTGEKVFLECVQDMDHENMFWYRQDPGLGLRLIYFSYDVKMKEKGDIPEGYSVSREKKERFSLILESASTNQTSMYLCASRPPLNRGLFTYEQYFGPGTRLTVT.

The rearrangement links TRBV7-2 to TRBJ2-7, with D perhaps being TRBD1 or TRBD2 (5 bases each). CDR3 size: 13 residues. Trimming cost V 2 bases and J 4 bases, with 9 bases left between them. Germline CDR1 reads SGHTA; CDR2 reads FQGNSA. CDR3 amino acids: CASSLTGRYEQYF. Here the CDR3 DNA reads TGTGCCAGCAGCTTAACGGGACGGTACGAGCAGTACTTC.

Details on this clone: Other DNA sequences in this sample translate to the same CDR3. V is TRBV6-4 and J is TRBJ2-2, with D possibly TRBD2 on 5 matching bases. Trimming stripped 2 bases from V and 4 bases from J, with 5 bases between. This CDR3 comprises 13 residues. Germline-derived CDR1 and CDR2 are MRHNA and SNTAGT. The CDR3 DNA follows: TGTGCCAGCAGTGACGGGAGCACCGGGGAGCTGTTTTTT. It codes for CASSDGSTGELFF.

The V gene is TRBV2, the J gene TRBJ2-7; 9 nucleotides align to TRBD2. CDR3 length: 12 amino acids. V was pared by 6 bases and J by 5 bases, with 2 bases of the junction left unmatched. Looked up from germline, CDR1 is SNHLY and CDR2 is FYNNEI. CDR3 coding DNA: TGTGCCAGCAGGGGACTAGCCGACGAGCAGTACTTC. Translating it yields CASRGLADEQYF.

As regards this clone: Within the sample, other DNA sequences also encode this same CDR3. The rearrangement joins TRBV9 to TRBJ1-3; D remains ambiguous. Trimming left V 0 bases short and J 0 bases short, with 4 bases between. Germline loops: CDR1 SGDLS, CDR2 YYNGEE. The CDR3 loop spans 14 amino acids. The CDR3 nucleotides are TGTGCCAGCAGCGTAGGGAGCTCTGGAAACACCATATATTTT. This translates into CASSVGSSGNTIYF.

This sequence joins TRBV3-1 (or the pseudogene TRBV3-2) and TRBJ1-5; D uncertain. The length of the CDR3 is 13 residues. V was trimmed by 0 bases and J by 2 bases, leaving 2 bases between them. From germline, CDR1 is LGHDT and CDR2 YNNKEL (reference sequence). The CDR3 loop reads CASSQDGNQPQHF. In DNA, the CDR3 is TGTGCCAGCAGCCAAGACGGCAATCAGCCCCAGCATTTT.

The V call is TRBV5-4, the J call TRBJ2-1; D is perhaps TRBD2 (5 bases). The CDR3 has 13 amino acids. CDR1 and CDR2 from the germline V gene are SGHNT and YYREEE (reference sequence). The V end lost 2 bases, the J end lost 6 bases, and 9 bases lay between the germline ends. This chain's CDR3 is CASSFGVLNEQFF. The CDR3, as DNA: TGTGCCAGCAGCTTCGGGGTTCTCAATGAGCAGTTCTTC.

The chain combines TRBV15 with TRBJ2-3; D is unresolved. CDR1 is LNHNV, CDR2 YYDKDF, per germline (reference sequence). CDR3 length equals 16 residues. V lost 1 base and J 0 bases, leaving 11 bases between the germline ends. The CDR3 here is CATSRGTALSTDTQYF. CDR3 DNA: TGTGCCACCAGCAGAGGGACGGCCTTGAGCACAGATACGCAGTATTTT.

This clone was found once. The CDR3 is CASRPGTSHSYEQYF. As DNA, the CDR3 is TGTGCAAGTCGCCCCGGGACTAGCCATTCCTACGAGCAGTACTTC. The chain has TRBV12-2 and TRBJ2-7; TRBD2, the table's D call, lacks a check against the DNA. TRBV12-2 is noted as a pseudogene. The CDR3 is 15 amino acids.

The V call is TRBV10-3, the J call TRBJ2-5; 8 bases fit TRBD2. The J segment lost 4 bases and the V segment lost 2 bases, leaving 0 bases of the junction unmatched. The CDR3 length is 13 residues. The germline V gene encodes CDR1 ENHRY and CDR2 SYGVKD. This chain's CDR3 is CAISESGGETQYF. The CDR3 DNA reads TGTGCCATCAGTGAGAGCGGGGGAGAGACCCAGTACTTC.

This rearrangement joins TRBV7-9 to TRBJ1-4; 8 bases line up with TRBD1. Germline V gene data show CDR1 as SEHNR and CDR2 as FQNEAQ (reference sequence). V lost 0 bases to trimming and J lost 7 bases; unmatched junction nucleotides: 7. The CDR3 is 16 residues long. The CDR3 DNA reads TGTGCCAGCAGCTTAGCGGTTACAGGGGGAGTTGAAAAACTGTTTTTT. This encodes CASSLAVTGGVEKLFF.

The rearrangement uses TRBV9 and TRBJ1-2, with D possibly matching TRBD1 (6 bases). Germline V gene sequence: CDR1 SGDLS, CDR2 YYNGEE. Deletions cut 7 bases from V and 1 base from J, with 8 bases between. This CDR3 has 12 amino acids. The CDR3 DNA reads as TGTGCCAGCGGGGGCGTTAACTATGGCTACACCTTC. Protein: CASGGVNYGYTF.

V and J are TRBV9 and TRBJ1-4, with unresolved D. V lost 1 base and J 0 bases, leaving 7 bases between the germline ends. CDR3 length: 15 amino acids. The germline V gene encodes CDR1 SGDLS and CDR2 YYNGEE. CDR3 sequence: CASSVYDSTNEKLFF. CDR3 sequence (DNA): TGTGCCAGCAGCGTATATGATTCAACTAATGAAAAACTGTTTTTT.

The V and J genes are TRBV6-5 and TRBJ1-1; the D gene is possibly TRBD1 (5 bases). Trimming took 6 bases from V and 0 from J, leaving 11 bases between them. Germline loops: CDR1 MNHEY, CDR2 SVGAGI. The CDR3 consists of 14 residues. Here the CDR3 DNA reads TGTGCCAGCAGCCGGGGGGGTATGAACACTGAAGCTTTCTTT. It yields the protein CASSRGGMNTEAFF.